The sequence of this T cell receptor beta chain was determined in a study of cytomegalovirus exposure and HLA in healthy donors. The CDR3 consists of 14 residues. Germline trimming cut 4 bases from V and 6 bases from J; bases unmatched to any gene: 6. Germline values: CDR1 MNHEY, CDR2 SMNVEV (reference sequence). The PCR ran on 60 Vbeta and 13 Jbeta primers. Assay used: immunoSEQ multiplex PCR; TCRdb lists only in-frame clones, some missing. The sample contains under 200,000 clones, 87% of which appear only once. V and J are TRBV27 and TRBJ2-7, with TRBD2 matching over 10 bases. This sequence was found in a boy between 2 and 10 years old in good health and CMV-seronegative. Sequenced material: PBMCs. The CDR3 is CASSYKREGREQYF. In DNA, the CDR3 is TGTGCCAGCAGTTATAAGCGGGAGGGCCGCGAGCAGTACTTC.